These 18 T cell receptor beta chains originate from one sample sequenced in a study of regulatory T cells in long-lasting Graves disease. Building the TCR beta libraries relied on iRepertoire HTBI primers, and CDR3 regions underwent Arm-PCR. TCRdb analysed the multiplex PCR reads with MiXCR anew, one entry per CDR3 protein. The top ten hold roughly 7.7% of the sample, which has about 470,000 distinct CDR3 sequences, 20% to 25% seen once. Time point meaning: persistent/refractory GD, antithyroid drugs over 5 years with positive TRAb. Construction of the TCR library relied on RNA isolated from PBMCs. The source material was peripheral blood mononuclear cells (PBMCs), sampled when the disease was refractory, from a patient treated with antithyroid drugs. These receptors all come from a female donor with Graves disease.

Remarks on this clonotype: Since a much larger clone is just one base distant, this may be a read error. This chain joins TRBV4-2 and TRBJ2-5; D is possibly TRBD2 (6 bases). The germline gives CDR1 LGHNA, CDR2 YNFKEQ. The CDR3 runs 16 residues. This CDR3 is CASSQVGGPDQEIQYF. CDR3 in DNA: TGTGCCAGCAGCCAAGTGGGAGGACCGGACCAAGAGATCCAGTACTTC.

This sequence joins TRBV18 and TRBJ1-1, with D hard to call. V was cut by 3 bases and J by 1 base, with 9 bases left in between. CDR1 is KGHSH and CDR2 is LQKENI in the germline V gene. The CDR3 sequence is 14 residues long. The CDR3 sequence: CASSPIEGNTEAFF. The CDR3 DNA is TGTGCCAGCTCACCGATAGAGGGGAACACTGAAGCTTTCTTT. The full variable domain, its missing parts supplied by reference TRBV18 and TRBJ1-1, is NAGVMQNPRHLVRRRGQEARLRCSPMKGHSHVYWYRQLPEEGLKFMVYLQKENIIDESGMPKERFSAEFPKEGPSILRIQQVVRGDSAAYFCASSPIEGNTEAFFGQGTRLTVV.

This clonotype was detected many times. The chain links TRBV28 to TRBJ2-7; D possibly corresponds to TRBD1 (6 bases). With 10 bases removed from V and 1 base from J, the gap between germline ends came to 14 bases. Germline CDR1 MDHEN, CDR2 SYDVKM. CDR3 length: 13 residues. The CDR3 loop is CATEDSASYEQYF. The CDR3 coding sequence is TGTGCCACCGAGGACAGCGCGTCCTACGAGCAGTACTTC.

This clonotype occurred many times. This chain uses TRBV3-1 with TRBJ1-1; TRBD1 might be the D (6 bases). The CDR3 totals 15 residues. Between the trimmed V and J ends, which lost 1 base and 3 bases, there was a span of 12 bases. Germline V gives CDR1 LGHDT, CDR2 YNNKEL (reference sequence). Written as DNA, the CDR3 is TGTGCCAGCAGCCAAGGGGGGGCAAGAGACACTGAAGCTTTCTTT. It codes for CASSQGGARDTEAFF.

Remarks on this clonotype: This may be a read error, as it is one base from a much larger clone. This chain connects TRBV15 to TRBJ1-5, with unresolved D. The CDR3 has 15 amino acids. Trimming cost V 4 bases and J 6 bases, with 16 bases left between them. Germline V gives CDR1 LNHNV, CDR2 YYDKDF (reference sequence). As DNA, the CDR3 is TGTGCCACCAGCACTAGGGTAATGGGCAGTCAGCCCCAGCATTTT. Its protein is CATSTRVMGSQPQHF.

This clonotype showed up many times. The V call is TRBV29-1, the J call TRBJ2-5, with 10 positions matching TRBD2. V lost 6 bases to trimming and J lost 5 bases; unmatched junction nucleotides: 6. The CDR3 is made up of 13 amino acids. Germline-derived CDR1 and CDR2 are SQVTM and ANQGSEA. The CDR3 DNA sequence: TGCAGCGTCAGTACTAGCGGGATGGAGACCCAGTACTTC. The encoded protein is CSVSTSGMETQYF.

This clonotype has at least ten counts. V is TRBV6-1 and J is TRBJ2-7; D not resolved. Germline CDR1 is MNHNS and CDR2 is SASEGT. The CDR3 runs to 11 residues. V was trimmed by 8 bases and J by 5 bases, leaving 10 bases between them. CDR3 DNA: TGTGCCAGCTTTTCCGGCAACGAGCAGTACTTC. Translated: CASFSGNEQYF.

This chain connects TRBV2 to TRBJ1-5; tentative D call: TRBD1 (6 bases). CDR1 and CDR2 (germline): SNHLY, FYNNEI. Trimming pared 11 bases from V and 8 bases from J, leaving 19 bases between. The CDR3 sequence is 13 residues long. The CDR3 DNA follows: TGTGCCGGAAACAGGGACGGGTGGGAGCCCCAGCATTTT. This translates into CAGNRDGWEPQHF. The complete variable domain, with remaining parts taken from reference TRBV2 and TRBJ1-5, reads EPEVTQTPSHQVTQMGQEVILRCVPISNHLYFYWYRQILGQKVEFLVSFYNNEISEKSEIFDDQFSVERPDGSNFTLKIRSTKLEDSAMYFCAGNRDGWEPQHFGDGTRLSIL.

There are a few counts of this clonotype. The chain links TRBV14 to TRBJ2-2, with D unclear. The CDR3 totals 13 residues. From germline, CDR1 is SGHDN and CDR2 FVKESK. With 3 bases removed from V and 5 bases from J, the gap between germline ends came to 7 bases. DNA of the CDR3: TGTGCCAGCAGCCATACAAGAACCGGGGAGCTGTTTTTT. It specifies CASSHTRTGELFF. The whole variable domain, filled in from reference TRBV14 and TRBJ2-2, reads EAGVTQFPSHSVIEKGQTVTLRCDPISGHDNLYWYRRVMGKEIKFLLHFVKESKQDESGMPNNRFLAERTGGTYSTLKVQPAELEDSGVYFCASSHTRTGELFFGEGSRLTVL.

This clonotype was seen ten or more times. The chain has TRBV27 and TRBJ2-5, with a tentative D call TRBD2 (5 bases). V lost 5 bases and J lost 4, with 20 bases in between. The germline V gene has CDR1 MNHEY and CDR2 SMNVEV (reference sequence). The CDR3 totals 16 residues. CDR3 nucleotide sequence: TGTGCCAGCAGTATGCAGGAACCACCGGGATCAGAGACCCAGTACTTC. Translating it yields CASSMQEPPGSETQYF.

Only a few counts were recorded for this clonotype. V and J are TRBV19 and TRBJ1-1; 10 bases agree with TRBD1. The junction had 4 bases not matched to a gene; V was cut back by 5 bases and J by 4 bases. Germline loops: CDR1 LNHDA, CDR2 SQIVND (reference sequence). The length of the CDR3 is 14 residues. CDR3: CASSGDRGFTEAFF. CDR3 sequence (DNA): TGTGCCAGTAGTGGGGACAGGGGATTCACTGAAGCTTTCTTT.

This clonotype appeared many times. This chain uses TRBV2 with TRBJ2-5, with D maybe TRBD2 (6 bases). The CDR3 totals 14 residues. V was shortened by 3 bases and J by 6 bases, with 14 bases between the two germline ends. CDR1 and CDR2 (germline): SNHLY, FYNNEI. The CDR3 protein is CASSDQGLSKTQYF. The CDR3 DNA reads as TGTGCCAGCAGTGATCAGGGACTTAGCAAGACCCAGTACTTC.

V gene TRBV20-1 combines with J gene TRBJ1-1; D ambiguous. The CDR3 spans 12 residues. Germline CDR1 and CDR2: DFQATT and SNEGSKA (reference sequence). Trimming stripped 0 bases from V and 0 bases from J, with 2 bases between. CDR3 DNA sequence: TGCAGTGCTAGAGACATGAACACTGAAGCTTTCTTT. Residues: CSARDMNTEAFF.

This clonotype came up a few times. V is TRBV27 and J is TRBJ1-5; the D gene is possibly TRBD1 (5 bases). With 11 bases removed from V and 2 bases from J, the gap between germline ends came to 13 bases. The germline V gene encodes CDR1 MNHEY and CDR2 SMNVEV (reference sequence). This CDR3 spans 13 amino acids. The CDR3 loop is CAWQAGRNQPQHF. In nucleotides, the CDR3 is TGTGCCTGGCAAGCAGGGCGCAATCAGCCCCAGCATTTT.

This clonotype was recorded a few times. The chain uses TRBV6-2 or TRBV6-3 and TRBJ1-5; the D gene is possibly TRBD1 (6 bases). Germline V gene lookup returns CDR1 MNHEY and CDR2 SVGEGT. Trimming removed 0 bases from V and 0 bases from J, with 6 bases in between. The CDR3 is 15 residues long. Here the CDR3 reads CASSYSGHSNQPQHF. In DNA form, the CDR3 reads TGTGCCAGCAGTTACTCGGGACATAGCAATCAGCCCCAGCATTTT.

This clonotype was recorded once. A much larger clone lies a single base off, so this may be a read error. The chain combines TRBV2 with TRBJ2-2, with TRBD2 as a possible D gene (6 bases). This CDR3 contains 14 residues. V lost 8 bases, J lost 4 bases, and 14 bases lay in between. Germline V lookup: CDR1 SNHLY, CDR2 FYNNEI. The CDR3 protein is CASGPGSLTGELFF. The CDR3 coding sequence is TGTGCCAGCGGGCCCGGGAGCCTCACCGGGGAGCTGTTTTTT.

This clonotype was picked up a small number of times. The chain joins TRBV20-1 to TRBJ2-7, with a weak D call TRBD2 (5 bases). Deletions cut 3 bases from V and 5 bases from J, with 8 bases between. In germline, CDR1 is DFQATT, CDR2 SNEGSKA (reference sequence). The CDR3 has 11 residues. CDR3: CSASFSDEQYF. CDR3 nucleotide sequence: TGCAGTGCTAGTTTTAGCGACGAGCAGTACTTC.

This chain connects TRBV4-3 to TRBJ2-7; D perhaps matches TRBD2 (5 bases). V lost 4 bases and J 4 bases, leaving 14 bases between the germline ends. Germline V lookup: CDR1 LGHNA, CDR2 YSLEER. This CDR3 region has 14 residues. CDR3 sequence reads: CASSRRTGEYEQYF. In DNA, the CDR3 is TGCGCCAGCAGCCGCCGGACTGGGGAATACGAGCAGTACTTC.